These 18 T cell receptor beta chains were sequenced from one sample in a study of beta chain features in type 1 diabetes. Study-level findings and limits: For Type 1 diabetes patients, all four CD4+ subsets carried TCRB CDR3s that were moderately but significantly shorter.

Reverse transcription of all isolated RNA meant that expressed TCRB transcripts were sequenced. Method: immunoSEQ multiplex PCR; TCRdb's copy keeps in-frame clones and lacks some. This table has some 370,000 clones, around 10% appearing once. No antigen has been assigned to these receptors. The sequenced sample consisted of central memory CD4+ T cells from blood. These receptors came from a man aged 30-40 years with type 1 diabetes.

About this clone itself: A far larger clone is one base from this, pointing to a likely read error. The genes are TRBV5-1 and TRBJ1-1; 7 bases align to TRBD1. The germline gives CDR1 SGHRS, CDR2 YFSETQ. After removal of 4 bases from V and 11 bases from J, the junction contained 11 bases not matched to a gene. The CDR3 spans 13 residues. Written as DNA, the CDR3 is TGCGCCAGCAGCCTGGGACAGTTGGATGTGGCTTTCTTT. Translating gives CASSLGQLDVAFF.

This clone counts as medium-sized. The chain combines TRBV6-1 with TRBJ2-7; D not resolved. CDR1 MNHNS and CDR2 SASEGT come from the germline V gene. The CDR3 is 13 amino acids. The V gene lost 2 bases and the J gene lost 7 bases, with 12 bases spanning the gap. The CDR3 region has the DNA TGTGCCAGCAGTGAAACCCGGCCCGGGGAGCAGTACTTC. Its translation is CASSETRPGEQYF.

This clone was counted between two and nine times. The V call is TRBV5-6, the J call TRBJ2-2, with D unclear. CDR1 and CDR2 (germline): SGHDT, YYEEEE. This CDR3 is built from 13 residues. V dropped 1 base and J dropped 1 base, with 2 bases sitting between them. The CDR3 here is CASSLRNTGELFF. The CDR3 bases are TGTGCCAGCAGCTTGCGGAACACCGGGGAGCTGTTTTTT. Filled out from reference TRBV5-6 and TRBJ2-2, the complete variable domain reads DAGVTQSPTHLIKTRGQQVTLRCSPKSGHDTVSWYQQALGQGPQFIFQYYEEEERQRGNFPDRFSGHQFPNYSSELNVNALLLGDSALYLCASSLRNTGELFFGEGSRLTVL.

This clone was detected many times. The V gene is TRBV11-3, the J gene TRBJ2-1; D possibly corresponds to TRBD2 (6 bases). V was cut by 4 bases and J by 0 bases, with 13 bases left in between. The germline V gene has CDR1 SGHNT and CDR2 YENEEA. The CDR3 runs 16 residues. This CDR3 reads CASSSRLTSSYNEQFF. The CDR3 bases are TGTGCCAGCAGCTCGCGACTGACTAGCTCCTACAATGAGCAGTTCTTC. Using reference TRBV11-3 and TRBJ2-1 for the parts outside the CDR3, the full variable domain is EAGVVQSPRYKIIEKKQPVAFWCNPISGHNTLYWYLQNLGQGPELLIRYENEEAVDDSQLPKDRFSAERLKGVDSTLKIQPAELGDSAVYLCASSSRLTSSYNEQFFGPGTRLTVL.

The gene calls are TRBV7-2 and TRBJ1-2, with D unresolved. V lost 3 bases to trimming and J lost 9 bases, with 14 bases between them. The germline V gene encodes CDR1 SGHTA and CDR2 FQGNSA. This CDR3 has 13 residues. Written as DNA, the CDR3 is TGTGCCAGCAGCTTCGACACTCCGAGGAGCTACACCTTC. It yields the protein CASSFDTPRSYTF. The whole variable domain, filled in from reference TRBV7-2 and TRBJ1-2, reads GAGVSQSPSNKVTEKGKDVELRCDPISGHTALYWYRQSLGQGLEFLIYFQGNSAPDKSGLPSDRFSAERTGGSVSTLTIQRTQQEDSAVYLCASSFDTPRSYTFGSGTRLTVV.

The chain joins TRBV5-1 to TRBJ2-7, with TRBD2 identical over 7 bases. The germline V gene encodes CDR1 SGHRS and CDR2 YFSETQ. V trimming: 4 bases; J trimming: 2 bases; junction bases outside the gene matches: 3. The CDR3 length is 13 residues. The CDR3 nucleotides are TGCGCCAGCAGCCGGGAGGCTGCCTACGAGCAGTACTTC. Translated: CASSREAAYEQYF.

The genes are TRBV5-1 and TRBJ2-3; 10 nucleotides agree with TRBD2. Germline V gene data show CDR1 as SGHRS and CDR2 as YFSETQ. The length of the CDR3 is 16 residues. Trimming cost V 4 bases and J 5 bases; bases outside gene matches: 10. In DNA form, the CDR3 reads TGCGCCAGCAGCGGGACCTTAGCGGGAGGAATAGATACGCAGTATTTT. Protein: CASSGTLAGGIDTQYF.

V usage is TRBV27 and J usage is TRBJ2-5; D might be TRBD2 (6 bases). In germline, CDR1 is MNHEY, CDR2 SMNVEV (reference sequence). This CDR3 spans 13 amino acids. V lost 4 bases and J 4 bases, leaving 10 bases between the germline ends. CDR3 loop: CASSYRAGETQYF. The CDR3 DNA reads as TGTGCCAGCAGTTATCGAGCGGGAGAGACCCAGTACTTC.

CDR3 in amino acids: CASSLGGRTDSPLHF. The CDR3 nucleotides are TGTGCCAGCAGTTTAGGGGGGAGGACGGATTCACCCCTCCACTTT. This rearrangement joins TRBV28 to TRBJ1-6; perhaps TRBD1 as D (5 bases). This CDR3 is built from 15 residues. Germline lookup yields CDR1 MDHEN and CDR2 SYDVKM. Trimming left V 2 bases short and J 8 bases short, with 13 bases between. Supplemented by reference TRBV28 and TRBJ1-6, the full variable domain reads DVKVTQSSRYLVKRTGEKVFLECVQDMDHENMFWYRQDPGLGLRLIYFSYDVKMKEKGDIPEGYSVSREKKERFSLILESASTNQTSMYLCASSLGGRTDSPLHFGNGTRLTVT.

The chain uses TRBV6-6 and TRBJ2-7; tentatively, D is TRBD1 (6 bases). The V and J ends lost 4 bases and 6 bases respectively, with 16 bases between them. Germline CDR1 is MNHNY and CDR2 is SVGAGI (reference sequence). This CDR3 region has 14 residues. The CDR3 region is CASSLQGGSGEQYF. For the CDR3, the DNA is TGTGCCAGCAGTTTACAGGGTGGTTCGGGCGAGCAGTACTTC.

J is TRBJ2-3 and V is TRBV7-2; either TRBD1 or TRBD2 may supply D (5 bases each). The CDR3 is made up of 15 amino acids. Trimming cost V 6 bases and J 0 bases, with 13 bases left between them. Germline loops: CDR1 SGHTA, CDR2 FQGNSA. The CDR3, as DNA: TGTGCCAGCAGGCCCGGGACCGGCAGCACAGATACGCAGTATTTT. Protein sequence: CASRPGTGSTDTQYF.

The V and J genes are TRBV18 and TRBJ2-5; 10 bases line up with TRBD2. Germline loops: CDR1 KGHSH, CDR2 LQKENI. Unmatched junction bases numbered 3, after V lost 2 bases and J lost 3 bases. The CDR3 extends over 15 amino acids. The CDR3 sequence: CASSPGLAEKETQYF. The CDR3 bases are TGTGCCAGCTCACCAGGACTAGCGGAAAAAGAGACCCAGTACTTC.

This clone has more than one count but fewer than ten. This chain joins TRBV19 and TRBJ1-1, with 11 bases aligning to TRBD1. Trimming took 3 bases from V and 2 from J; bases not matched to a gene: 8. CDR3 length equals 17 residues. Germline values: CDR1 LNHDA, CDR2 SQIVND (reference sequence). For the CDR3, the DNA is TGTGCCAGTAGTATTATTGGGACAGGGGGAGTCAACACTGAAGCTTTCTTT. It translates to CASSIIGTGGVNTEAFF.

V gene TRBV2 combines with J gene TRBJ2-1; TRBD2 agrees at 8 bases. The CDR3 extends over 17 amino acids. V dropped 7 bases and J dropped 3; count of bases not matched to a gene: 14. Germline V gene sequence: CDR1 SNHLY, CDR2 FYNNEI. The CDR3 spells CASKDGSGAVDYNEQFF. CDR3 DNA sequence: TGTGCCAGCAAGGATGGTAGCGGGGCCGTCGACTACAATGAGCAGTTCTTC.

This clone showed up just a few times. V gene TRBV2 combines with J gene TRBJ2-7; 12 nucleotides match TRBD2. CDR1 and CDR2 from the germline V gene are SNHLY and FYNNEI. CDR3 size: 15 residues. With V trimmed by 4 bases and J by 8 bases, 9 bases remained unmatched. CDR3 residues: CASSVLTSGSGQQYF. DNA of the CDR3: TGTGCCAGCAGTGTACTGACTAGCGGGAGTGGGCAGCAGTACTTC.

This sequence joins TRBV19 and TRBJ1-4; 7 bases fit TRBD1. CDR1 is LNHDA, CDR2 SQIVND, per germline (reference sequence). Trimming at V came to 5 bases and at J to 0 bases, leaving 6 bases not matched to a gene. The length of the CDR3 is 16 residues. CDR3 nucleotides: TGTGCCAGTAGTTTGCCAGGGGGTGCAACTAATGAAAAACTGTTTTTT. This translates into CASSLPGGATNEKLFF. The full variable domain, rest sourced from reference TRBV19 and TRBJ1-4, is DGGITQSPKYLFRKEGQNVTLSCEQNLNHDAMYWYRQDPGQGLRLIYYSQIVNDFQKGDIAEGYSVSREKKESFPLTVTSAQKNPTAFYLCASSLPGGATNEKLFFGSGTQLSVL.

This clone was found a few times. The same CDR3 arises from other DNA sequences in this sample as well. This chain connects TRBV18 to TRBJ1-4, with 8 positions matching TRBD1. The CDR3 loop spans 13 amino acids. J was trimmed by 6 bases and V by 3 bases; bases with no gene match: 0. CDR1 and CDR2 (germline): KGHSH, LQKENI. The CDR3 sequence: CASSPGQDEKLFF. As DNA, the CDR3 is TGTGCCAGCTCACCGGGACAGGATGAAAAACTGTTTTTT. The full variable domain, in which reference TRBV18 and TRBJ1-4 provide the parts outside the CDR3, is NAGVMQNPRHLVRRRGQEARLRCSPMKGHSHVYWYRQLPEEGLKFMVYLQKENIIDESGMPKERFSAEFPKEGPSILRIQQVVRGDSAAYFCASSPGQDEKLFFGSGTQLSVL.

J is TRBJ2-3 and V is TRBV2; no definite D call. V lost 3 bases to trimming and J lost 2 bases, with 6 bases between them. The CDR3 sequence is 13 residues long. Germline-derived CDR1 and CDR2 are SNHLY and FYNNEI. CDR3 sequence: CASSDLVTDTQYF. CDR3 sequence (DNA): TGTGCCAGCAGTGATTTGGTCACAGATACGCAGTATTTT.